These 26 T cell receptor beta chains share one sample of origin, sequenced in a study of blood T cells in healthy people across ages. Next came a second PCR, run for about 6 to 12 cycles, which used a sample-barcoded 5' primer along with a J-beta primer mix. TCRdb recomputed calls from the 5' RACE reads with MiXCR, one row per CDR3 protein. The sample has just over 1 million distinct CDR3 sequences, around 45% seen once; the top ten hold around 18%. Sequences were obtained from blood. All receptors come from a woman aged 55-70 years in good health.

The sample holds a few counts of this clonotype. The genes are TRBV29-1 and TRBJ2-1, with 8 bases matching TRBD2. Per germline, CDR1 SQVTM and CDR2 ANQGSEA. After removal of 4 bases from V and 3 bases from J, the junction contained 11 bases not matched to a gene. The CDR3 runs to 16 residues. The CDR3 here is CSVVGAAGGFYNEQFF. The CDR3 DNA follows: TGCAGCGTTGTTGGGGCGGCGGGAGGTTTCTACAATGAGCAGTTCTTC.

This clonotype was detected once. A read error may produce the germline difference seen at one junction end. The V call is TRBV5-1, the J call TRBJ2-1, with 14 bases aligning to TRBD2. CDR1 is SGHRS and CDR2 is YFSETQ in the germline V gene. CDR3 length: 16 amino acids. The CDR3 DNA is TGCGCCAGCGGCTTGGGACTAGCGGGAGATCCCAATGAGCAGTTCTTC. Encoded protein: CASGLGLAGDPNEQFF.

This clonotype has a count of ten or more. Here the CDR3 DNA reads TGCAGTGCCAGGACTAGCGGGAGTACCCAGTACTTC. Protein: CSARTSGSTQYF. The chain joins TRBV20-1 to TRBJ2-5, with 13 positions matching TRBD2. The junction had 3 bases not matched to a gene; V was cut back by 6 bases and J by 8 bases. Germline V gene data show CDR1 as DFQATT and CDR2 as SNEGSKA (reference sequence). The CDR3 totals 12 residues.

The gene calls are TRBV29-1 and TRBJ2-5; no clear D gene. Trimming took off 3 bases at V and 11 bases at J, with 10 bases between the two ends. Germline CDR1 and CDR2: SQVTM and ANQGSEA. CDR3 length equals 10 residues. This chain's CDR3 is CSVDISEQYF. Written as DNA, the CDR3 is TGCAGCGTTGATATTAGTGAGCAGTACTTC.

V is TRBV5-4 and J is TRBJ1-4; 7 bases fit TRBD1. CDR3 size: 14 residues. Trimming cost V 1 base and J 8 bases; bases outside gene matches: 5. The V gene's germline CDR1 is SGHNT and CDR2 YYREEE (reference sequence). CDR3 loop: CASSLTGDQEKLFF. Written as DNA, the CDR3 is TGTGCCAGCAGCTTGACAGGGGATCAAGAAAAACTGTTTTTT.

The chain has TRBV20-1 and TRBJ2-6; 9 bases line up with TRBD1. Germline-derived CDR1 and CDR2 are DFQATT and SNEGSKA (reference sequence). With V trimmed by 3 bases and J by 5 bases, 8 bases remained unmatched. The CDR3 runs 16 residues. As DNA, the CDR3 is TGCAGTGCTAGGGGACAGGGAGGGAGTTGGGCCAACGTCCTGACTTTC. This translates into CSARGQGGSWANVLTF.

CDR3 residues: CAKRVGQGDYGYTF. The CDR3, as DNA: TGTGCCAAAAGAGTGGGGCAGGGGGACTATGGCTACACCTTC. This chain joins TRBV27 and TRBJ1-2, with TRBD1 identical over 7 bases. Unmatched junction bases numbered 11, after V lost 10 bases and J lost 3 bases. CDR1 is MNHEY, CDR2 SMNVEV, per germline (reference sequence). The CDR3 runs 14 residues.

A remark on this clonotype: At one boundary the junction diverges from the germline segment, which might be a read error. The CDR3: CSVEGPRRTNKQFF. DNA of the CDR3: TGCAGCGTTGAAGGACCCCGAAGAACCAATAAGCAGTTCTTC. This chain joins TRBV29-1 and TRBJ2-1, with no clear D. Germline V gene sequence: CDR1 SQVTM, CDR2 ANQGSEA. This CDR3 region has 14 residues.

This sequence joins TRBV5-1 and TRBJ2-5; either TRBD1 or TRBD2 may fit D (5 bases each). This CDR3 region has 14 residues. Germline assignment: CDR1 SGHRS and CDR2 YFSETQ. Trimming left V 7 bases short and J 3 bases short, with 16 bases between. The CDR3 spells CASAPGRGKETQYF. The CDR3 DNA sequence: TGCGCCAGCGCCCCGGGAAGGGGCAAAGAGACCCAGTACTTC.

The J gene is TRBJ2-3, the V gene TRBV30; no firm D call. CDR3 length: 12 residues. CDR1 is GTSNPN and CDR2 is SVGIG in the germline V gene (reference sequence). V was cut by 1 base and J by 2 bases, with 4 bases left in between. The CDR3 DNA reads TGTGCCTGGAGTGGAGTCACAGATACGCAGTATTTT. The encoded protein is CAWSGVTDTQYF.

The V gene is TRBV7-9, the J gene TRBJ2-4; 9 bases line up with TRBD2. The J call may be mistaken, given a closer DNA end match to TRBJ2-5. The CDR3 length is 18 residues. Per the germline V gene, CDR1 is SEHNR and CDR2 is FQNEAQ (reference sequence). The CDR3 reads CASSHPGGASGTRETQYF. The CDR3 region has the DNA TGTGCCAGCAGCCATCCGGGAGGGGCTAGCGGGACGAGAGAGACCCAGTACTTC.

This clonotype has more than one count but fewer than ten. V is TRBV10-1 and J is TRBJ2-5; 7 bases agree with TRBD1. V dropped 5 bases and J dropped 1; count of bases not matched to a gene: 10. The germline V gene encodes CDR1 WNHNN and CDR2 SYGVQD (reference sequence). This CDR3 comprises 16 residues. The CDR3 is CASSSRQGDVQETQYF. The CDR3 DNA reads TGCGCCAGCAGTTCCCGACAGGGAGACGTCCAAGAGACCCAGTACTTC.

The CDR3 here is CASSLSGLATDNEQYF. CDR3 DNA: TGTGCCAGCAGCTTATCGGGACTAGCAACCGACAATGAGCAGTACTTC. The gene calls are TRBV7-3 and TRBJ2-5, with TRBD2 identical over 9 bases. Losses at the gene ends were 2 bases for V and 11 bases for J; bases not matched to a gene: 15. CDR1 SGHTA and CDR2 FQGTGA come from the germline V gene. The CDR3 contains 16 residues.

This sequence joins TRBV4-2 and TRBJ2-1; perhaps TRBD1 as D (6 bases). The CDR3 runs 17 residues. Per germline, CDR1 LGHNA and CDR2 YNFKEQ. V lost 3 bases to trimming and J lost 1 base, with 16 bases between them. DNA for the CDR3: TGTGCCAGCAGCCAGACCCCGGACAGTCAGTCCTACAATGAGCAGTTCTTC. Protein: CASSQTPDSQSYNEQFF.

V is TRBV5-1 and J is TRBJ2-1; the match to TRBD2 covers 13 bases. The CDR3 runs 15 residues. Germline V gene lookup returns CDR1 SGHRS and CDR2 YFSETQ. Trimming cost V 4 bases and J 8 bases; bases outside gene matches: 6. The CDR3 sequence is CASSPGTSGTHEQFF. The DNA of the CDR3 is TGCGCCAGCAGCCCCGGGACTAGCGGGACCCATGAGCAGTTCTTC.

J is TRBJ2-1 and V is TRBV5-6; weak D call: TRBD1 (6 bases). The length of the CDR3 is 14 residues. Trimming took off 4 bases at V and 7 bases at J, with 15 bases between the two ends. Germline V gene lookup returns CDR1 SGHDT and CDR2 YYEEEE. The CDR3 bases are TGTGCCAGCAGCCGGAGAAGGACAGAGAATGAGCAGTTCTTC. Its translation: CASSRRRTENEQFF. Filled out from reference TRBV5-6 and TRBJ2-1, the complete variable domain reads DAGVTQSPTHLIKTRGQQVTLRCSPKSGHDTVSWYQQALGQGPQFIFQYYEEEERQRGNFPDRFSGHQFPNYSSELNVNALLLGDSALYLCASSRRRTENEQFFGPGTRLTVL.

This clonotype was counted a few times. The chain recombines TRBV20-1 with TRBJ2-7; D may be TRBD2 (5 bases). The CDR3 runs 14 residues. V was shortened by 6 bases and J by 1 base, with 16 bases between the two germline ends. CDR1 and CDR2 (germline): DFQATT, SNEGSKA (reference sequence). CDR3 in amino acids: CSAHPGGLSYEQYF. The CDR3 DNA reads TGCAGTGCCCACCCTGGCGGGTTATCCTACGAGCAGTACTTC.

The chain has TRBV3-1 and TRBJ2-4; D may be TRBD1 or TRBD2 (6 bases each). Germline V gives CDR1 LGHDT, CDR2 YNNKEL (reference sequence). This CDR3 is built from 14 residues. Trimming took 4 bases from V and 5 from J, leaving 12 bases between them. CDR3 in DNA: TGTGCCAGCAGCCCCGAGGGGGGAGAAAACATTCAGTACTTC. This translates into CASSPEGGENIQYF.

The genes are TRBV12-3 or TRBV12-4 and TRBJ2-1, with D perhaps given as TRBD1 or TRBD2 (5 bases each). Trimming took 6 bases from V and 9 from J, leaving 12 bases between them. The CDR3 loop spans 12 amino acids. The CDR3 DNA is TGTGCCAGCAGGGGGGTTTGGGGTGAGCAGTTCTTC. It is translated as CASRGVWGEQFF.

CDR3 sequence: CSVDFVVGADTQYF. The CDR3 nucleotides read TGCAGCGTTGATTTTGTTGTAGGGGCAGATACGCAGTATTTT. The rearrangement joins TRBV29-1 to TRBJ2-3; D is possibly TRBD1 (5 bases). The length of the CDR3 is 14 residues. Per the germline V gene, CDR1 is SQVTM and CDR2 is ANQGSEA. Trimming shortened V by 3 bases and J by 4 bases, and 14 bases separated the two germline ends.

This sequence joins TRBV27 and TRBJ1-5, with D unclear. V shed 2 bases and J shed 0 bases, with 17 bases lying between them. This CDR3 has 18 amino acids. In germline, CDR1 is MNHEY, CDR2 SMNVEV (reference sequence). The CDR3 sequence is CASSLLGNRFYSNQPQHF. The CDR3 coding sequence is TGTGCCAGCAGTTTACTAGGAAACAGATTTTATAGCAATCAGCCCCAGCATTTT.

The count of this clonotype is one. V gene TRBV28 combines with J gene TRBJ2-3, with 7 positions matching TRBD2. In germline, CDR1 is MDHEN, CDR2 SYDVKM. There are 15 residues in the CDR3. The J segment lost 6 bases and the V segment lost 0 bases, leaving 6 bases of the junction unmatched. In DNA, the CDR3 is TGTGCCAGCAGTTTATGGGCTAGCGGCGACGATACGCAGTATTTT. Protein sequence: CASSLWASGDDTQYF.

The genes are TRBV12-3 or TRBV12-4 and TRBJ2-6; tentatively, D is TRBD1 (5 bases). The CDR3 extends over 15 amino acids. The V end lost 7 bases, the J end lost 0 bases, and 10 bases lay between the germline ends. CDR3 DNA sequence: TGTGCCAGCACCTGGCAGGGCTCTGGGGCCAACGTCCTGACTTTC. It specifies CASTWQGSGANVLTF.

The chain recombines TRBV7-2 with TRBJ1-5, with D unresolved. The CDR3 spans 14 residues. V shed 3 bases and J shed 6 bases, with 12 bases lying between them. In germline, CDR1 is SGHTA, CDR2 FQGNSA. Written as DNA, the CDR3 is TGTGCCAGCAGCTTCGGGCCCAGGAGTCAGCCCCAGCATTTT. Translating it yields CASSFGPRSQPQHF.

With regard to this clonotype: This sequence may be a read error, since a much larger clone differs from it by one base. The chain couples TRBV20-1 to TRBJ2-3, with no clear D. The CDR3 totals 14 residues. Germline V CDR1 and CDR2: DFQATT, SNEGSKA (reference sequence). The V end lost 8 bases, the J end lost 2 bases, and 17 bases lay between the germline ends. Here the CDR3 reads CSLTAGLHTDTQYF. The CDR3 bases are TGCAGTCTAACGGCCGGATTGCACACAGATACGCAGTATTTT.

The rearrangement uses TRBV7-6 and TRBJ2-5; a weak D match, TRBD1 (6 bases). The DNA end is more similar to TRBJ2-7, so the J call may be wrong. CDR1 SGHVS and CDR2 FNYEAQ come from the germline V gene. There are 13 residues in the CDR3. Written as DNA, the CDR3 is TGTGCCAGCAGCTCACCAGGGGAGTACGAGCAGTACTTC. As protein: CASSSPGEYEQYF.